The clone carrying this TCR beta chain was seen once. Its antigen is not identified. This sample stems from a study of cytomegalovirus exposure and HLA in healthy donors. Whole-study results and caveats: Accounts indicate the classifier identified cytomegalovirus status with strong specificity and sensitivity. TCR beta chains numbering 164 were designated cytomegalovirus-associated. Confirmation was obtained in vitro that a few CMV-associated chains are specific for CMV antigens.

The donors were part of the roughly 130-subject validation cohort, which stood apart from the 666-subject first cohort. Clones were sequenced by immunoSEQ multiplex PCR, and TCRdb holds only the in-frame ones, with some missing. Here the sample spans around 120,000 clones, around nine tenths being singletons. Deletions cut 4 bases from V and 7 bases from J, with 11 bases between. The CDR3 is made up of 13 amino acids. Germline V gene lookup returns CDR1 SGHTA and CDR2 FQGNSA. The clonotype was recovered from a man younger than 30 in good health and CMV-seropositive. This sequence joins TRBV7-2 and TRBJ1-5; D unclear. Sequencing was performed on PBMCs. CDR3 amino acids: CASSSQAGQPQHF. The CDR3 DNA sequence: TGTGCCAGCAGCTCCCAGGCAGGCCAGCCCCAGCATTTT.